These 27 T cell receptor beta chains were sequenced from one sample in a study of early T cells in non-severe SARS-CoV-2 infection. TCRdb analysed the 5' RACE reads with MiXCR anew, one entry per CDR3 protein. The sample records over 100,000 distinct CDR3 sequences, approximately 14% being singletons. The sequenced material came from whole blood. Receptor source: an adult who was a healthcare worker with PCR-confirmed SARS-CoV-2 infection or an uninfected control (not recorded which).

The CDR3 reads CASSFLGPKQFF. The CDR3 DNA reads as TGTGCCAGCAGTTTCCTAGGGCCCAAGCAGTTCTTC. The gene calls are TRBV28 and TRBJ2-1; no clear D. CDR3 length equals 12 residues. In germline, CDR1 is MDHEN, CDR2 SYDVKM. V dropped 3 bases and J dropped 11 bases, with 11 bases sitting between them.

The chain joins TRBV7-9 to TRBJ2-5; tentatively, D is TRBD2 (5 bases). This CDR3 has 14 amino acids. CDR1 is SEHNR and CDR2 is FQNEAQ in the germline V gene (reference sequence). V was pared by 4 bases and J by 5 bases, with 14 bases between. CDR3 sequence (DNA): TGTGCCAGCAGCTCCGGACGGAGGTTGGAGACCCAGTACTTC. The encoded protein is CASSSGRRLETQYF.

This clonotype was detected a few times. The J gene is TRBJ2-4, the V gene TRBV2; D remains unclear. This CDR3 comprises 13 residues. The V gene lost 1 base and the J gene lost 3 bases, with 4 bases spanning the gap. Per germline, CDR1 SNHLY and CDR2 FYNNEI. The chain's CDR3 is CASSEGDKNIQYF. The CDR3 region has the DNA TGTGCCAGCAGTGAAGGAGACAAAAACATTCAGTACTTC.

This clonotype has only a few counts. The rearrangement joins TRBV12-3 or TRBV12-4 to TRBJ2-1; unclear D gene. CDR3 length: 12 residues. Trimming stripped 6 bases from V and 9 bases from J, with 12 bases between. The CDR3 here is CASSPSAGEQFF. CDR3 DNA: TGTGCCAGCAGCCCCTCCGCAGGTGAGCAGTTCTTC.

This clonotype has at least ten counts. This chain uses TRBV28 with TRBJ2-7; D remains ambiguous. The germline CDR1 and CDR2 sequences are MDHEN and SYDVKM. The V gene lost 3 bases and the J gene lost 4 bases, with 10 bases spanning the gap. The CDR3 is made up of 13 amino acids. Written as DNA, the CDR3 is TGTGCCAGCAGTTTTGGACGGAATTACGAGCAGTACTTC. This codes for CASSFGRNYEQYF.

The sample holds many counts of this clonotype. This sequence joins TRBV20-1 and TRBJ1-5, with 11 bases fitting TRBD1. The J segment lost 2 bases and the V segment lost 0 bases, leaving 9 bases of the junction unmatched. The CDR3 covers 18 residues. Germline V gives CDR1 DFQATT, CDR2 SNEGSKA (reference sequence). The DNA of the CDR3 is TGCAGTGCTAGAGAGGGGACAGGGGGATTGGGTGGCAATCAGCCCCAGCATTTT. It is translated as CSAREGTGGLGGNQPQHF.

V usage is TRBV3-1 and J usage is TRBJ2-7; 9 bases align to TRBD1. Per the germline V gene, CDR1 is LGHDT and CDR2 is YNNKEL (reference sequence). This CDR3 comprises 17 residues. The V segment lost 0 bases and the J segment 2 bases; nucleotides outside the gene matches: 8. The CDR3 region has the DNA TGTGCCAGCAGCCAAGAACGCCAAAGACAGGGGGCCTACGAGCAGTACTTC. Translated: CASSQERQRQGAYEQYF.

This clonotype showed up just a few times. V is TRBV28 and J is TRBJ2-3; D call uncertain. CDR1 MDHEN and CDR2 SYDVKM come from the germline V gene. The CDR3 covers 12 residues. The ends were cut back, 6 bases at V and 11 bases at J, with 15 bases in the middle. The CDR3 nucleotides are TGTGCCAGCAGGGGAACCAGACTGGGGCAGTATTTT. Protein sequence: CASRGTRLGQYF.

The chain employs TRBV29-1 and TRBJ2-7; 7 bases match TRBD1. Trimming removed 4 bases from V and 5 bases from J; junction bases left unmatched: 5. The CDR3 totals 12 residues. Germline V lookup: CDR1 SQVTM, CDR2 ANQGSEA. CDR3 protein: CSVAEGANEQYF. In DNA form, the CDR3 reads TGCAGCGTTGCTGAGGGGGCAAACGAGCAGTACTTC.

This clonotype has at least ten counts. This rearrangement joins TRBV10-3 to TRBJ2-2; 8 bases map to TRBD1. Trimming at V came to 3 bases and at J to 3 bases, leaving 6 bases not matched to a gene. This CDR3 has 16 amino acids. Germline lookup yields CDR1 ENHRY and CDR2 SYGVKD. The CDR3 reads CAISEPDRGDTGELFF. The CDR3 DNA is TGTGCCATCAGTGAACCAGACAGGGGAGACACCGGGGAGCTGTTTTTT.

This chain's CDR3 is CASSQAGSGVPLEQYF. Written as DNA, the CDR3 is TGCGCCAGCAGCCAAGCAGGTAGCGGGGTGCCTCTCGAGCAGTACTTC. The chain has TRBV4-1 and TRBJ2-7; 8 bases agree with TRBD2. CDR1 is MGHRA and CDR2 is YSYEKL in the germline V gene. With 1 base clipped from V and 6 bases from J, the junction kept 11 bases outside the gene matches. The CDR3 sequence is 16 residues long.

This clonotype appeared a few times. The chain combines TRBV28 with TRBJ1-1; D not resolved. CDR3 length: 12 amino acids. CDR1 and CDR2 (germline): MDHEN, SYDVKM. The V and J ends lost 2 bases and 12 bases respectively, with 13 bases between them. CDR3 sequence reads: CASSLGKGKPFF. Written as DNA, the CDR3 is TGTGCCAGCAGTTTAGGGAAGGGAAAACCTTTCTTT.

In its sample, this clonotype was seen a few times. The chain has TRBV6-5 and TRBJ1-5; D is possibly TRBD1 (5 bases). Trimming removed 4 bases at V and 7 bases at J, with 14 bases between. CDR1 is MNHEY and CDR2 is SVGAGI in the germline V gene. The CDR3 totals 14 residues. CDR3 protein: CASSLGPASQPQHF. The CDR3 nucleotides read TGTGCCAGCAGTTTGGGACCTGCTAGCCAGCCCCAGCATTTT.

The rearrangement links TRBV7-9 to TRBJ2-1; TRBD2 aligns across 9 bases. Germline CDR1 is SEHNR and CDR2 is FQNEAQ (reference sequence). The J segment lost 8 bases and the V segment lost 2 bases, leaving 10 bases of the junction unmatched. The length of the CDR3 is 16 residues. For the CDR3, the DNA is TGTGCCAGCAGCTTACATAGCGGGGGTCCCTATGATGAGCAGTTCTTC. This gives the protein CASSLHSGGPYDEQFF.

The V gene is TRBV30, the J gene TRBJ1-1; TRBD1 is a possible D gene (5 bases). With 4 bases removed from V and 1 base from J, the gap between germline ends came to 16 bases. Germline loops: CDR1 GTSNPN, CDR2 SVGIG (reference sequence). The CDR3 length is 15 residues. The CDR3 region has the DNA TGTGCCTGGACCACGGGGGTGGGTCAGAACACTGAAGCTTTCTTT. It is translated as CAWTTGVGQNTEAFF.

This clonotype has more than one count but fewer than ten. This chain uses TRBV3-1 with TRBJ2-6, with TRBD1 matching over 7 bases. This CDR3 is built from 17 residues. From germline, CDR1 is LGHDT and CDR2 YNNKEL (reference sequence). V lost 3 bases to trimming and J lost 4 bases; unmatched junction nucleotides: 9. CDR3 sequence reads: CASSHIGGQSGANVLTF. The DNA for the CDR3 is TGTGCCAGCAGCCATATAGGGGGACAGTCCGGGGCCAACGTCCTGACTTTC.

The chain uses TRBV19 and TRBJ1-3; D remains ambiguous. Germline V gene sequence: CDR1 LNHDA, CDR2 SQIVND (reference sequence). CDR3 size: 14 residues. V was clipped by 7 bases and J by 1 base, with 11 bases between them. The CDR3 here is CASTNRSSGNTIYF. CDR3 nucleotides: TGTGCCAGTACGAACAGATCATCTGGAAACACCATATATTTT.

The chain is built from TRBV12-5 and TRBJ2-7, with D tentatively TRBD1 (6 bases). Germline assignment: CDR1 LGHNT and CDR2 FRNRAP. Trimming cost V 0 bases and J 5 bases, with 20 bases left between them. The CDR3 runs 17 residues. CDR3: CASGLVLPGQKRDEQYF. CDR3 coding DNA: TGTGCTAGTGGTTTGGTCCTACCGGGACAAAAGAGAGACGAGCAGTACTTC.

This clonotype was found a few times. This rearrangement joins TRBV5-6 to TRBJ2-5, with 11 bases lining up with TRBD2. Germline-derived CDR1 and CDR2 are SGHDT and YYEEEE. The CDR3 runs 16 residues. After removal of 4 bases from V and 5 bases from J, the junction contained 10 bases not matched to a gene. The CDR3 DNA reads TGTGCCAGCAGCCTCGTAGCGGGAGGGCCATTGGAGACCCAGTACTTC. Amino acid sequence: CASSLVAGGPLETQYF.

The gene calls are TRBV12-3 or TRBV12-4 and TRBJ2-7; tentatively, D is TRBD1 or TRBD2 (5 bases each). The V gene lost 8 bases and the J gene lost 2 bases, with 13 bases spanning the gap. The CDR3 runs to 13 residues. The CDR3 spells CASAEGITYEQYF. CDR3 nucleotides: TGTGCCAGCGCCGAGGGGATAACCTACGAGCAGTACTTC.

The chain is built from TRBV7-2 and TRBJ2-1, with 12 bases lining up with TRBD2. The CDR3 contains 15 residues. Trimming took 3 bases from V and 5 from J; bases not matched to a gene: 2. Per germline, CDR1 SGHTA and CDR2 FQGNSA. The chain's CDR3 is CASSFRTSGDNEQFF. Here the CDR3 DNA reads TGTGCCAGCAGCTTCAGGACTAGCGGGGACAATGAGCAGTTCTTC.

This clonotype was seen at least ten times. The chain recombines TRBV7-2 with TRBJ2-3, with D unclear. Trimming stripped 4 bases from V and 1 base from J, with 6 bases between. Germline CDR1 is SGHTA and CDR2 is FQGNSA. CDR3 length: 13 amino acids. CDR3 protein: CASSSLGTDTQYF. For the CDR3, the DNA is TGTGCCAGCAGCTCATTGGGCACAGATACGCAGTATTTT.

This clonotype was observed many times. V is TRBV12-3 or TRBV12-4 and J is TRBJ2-1, with 7 bases lining up with TRBD2. This CDR3 comprises 15 residues. Germline trimming cut 5 bases from V and 4 bases from J; bases unmatched to any gene: 8. Written as DNA, the CDR3 is TGTGCCAGCAGTCCTGCCGGGACTACTTACAATGAGCAGTTCTTC. This translates into CASSPAGTTYNEQFF.

This clonotype was seen ten or more times. The V and J genes are TRBV6-5 and TRBJ1-1; 7 nucleotides line up with TRBD1. The germline CDR1 and CDR2 sequences are MNHEY and SVGAGI. The CDR3 covers 10 residues. The CDR3, as DNA: TGTGCTACTAGACAGGGAAAAGCTTTCTTT. It yields the protein CATRQGKAFF.

This clonotype came up many times. The chain is built from TRBV10-3 and TRBJ1-6; D might be TRBD1 (6 bases). CDR3 length: 13 residues. Deletions cut 7 bases from V and 13 bases from J, with 17 bases between. Germline V gene data show CDR1 as ENHRY and CDR2 as SYGVKD. This CDR3 reads CAIKSGAADPLHF. The CDR3 region has the DNA TGTGCCATCAAGTCAGGGGCCGCCGATCCCCTCCACTTT.

This clonotype was counted between two and nine times. This rearrangement joins TRBV24-1 to TRBJ2-1; D is possibly TRBD2 (6 bases). The length of the CDR3 is 18 residues. Between the trimmed V and J ends, which lost 9 bases and 8 bases, there was a span of 31 bases. Germline values: CDR1 KGHDR, CDR2 SFDVKD. The CDR3 region has the DNA TGTGCCACCGGTCGGAGTTGGGCGGGAAATAGTAATTTGGATGAGCAGTTCTTC. Protein product: CATGRSWAGNSNLDEQFF.

This clonotype occurred a few times. This chain connects TRBV11-1 to TRBJ2-1, with 7 bases lining up with TRBD2. Germline V CDR1 and CDR2: SGHAT, FQDESV (reference sequence). The CDR3 runs to 14 residues. V was pared by 5 bases and J by 6 bases, with 7 bases of the junction left unmatched. The CDR3 loop reads CASSPSGGVNEQFF. The CDR3 nucleotides read TGTGCCAGCAGCCCAAGTGGGGGGGTCAATGAGCAGTTCTTC.